This is a list of T cell receptor beta chains from one sample in a study of cytomegalovirus exposure and HLA in healthy donors. This table comes from immunoSEQ multiplex PCR, and its TCRdb copy is limited to in-frame clones, with some not included. The sample includes roughly 71,000 clones, approximately 82% of them seen just once. Sample: PBMCs. Every receptor here comes from a girl aged 10-17 years in good health and CMV-seropositive. Both conserved end residues are part of each CDR3. The D gene is left open where the match is weak. Clone size appears in some rows only: once, few, many, or a class for an expanded clone.

NA TRBJ1-5 NA TRBV30 CAWSVQVSNQPQHF TGTGCCTGGAGTGTACAGGTCTCTAATCAGCCCCAGCATTTT
NA TRBJ1-5 once TRBV28 CASSPQRRAEPQHF TGTGCCAGCAGTCCGCAGAGGAGGGCCGAGCCCCAGCATTTT
TRBD1 TRBJ1-4 NA TRBV28 CASRYTGGREKLFF TGTGCCAGCAGATATACAGGGGGACGGGAAAAACTGTTTTTT
TRBD1 TRBJ1-1 NA TRBV30 CAWGVHGTGEAFF TGTGCCTGGGGAGTGCACGGGACAGGTGAAGCTTTCTTT
TRBD2 TRBJ2-1 NA TRBV29-1 CSVDSGGYNEQFF TGCAGCGTTGATAGCGGGGGGTACAATGAGCAGTTCTTC
TRBD1 TRBJ2-3 NA TRBV4-1 CASSQEGTGARTDTQYF TGCGCCAGCAGCCAAGAAGGGACAGGGGCCCGCACAGATACGCAGTATTTT
TRBD2 TRBJ2-3 NA TRBV5-1 CASSGTSGVTDTQYF TGCGCCAGCAGCGGGACTAGCGGGGTCACAGATACGCAGTATTTT
NA TRBJ2-5 NA TRBV7-2 CASSLVGGSEETQYF TGTGCCAGCAGCTTAGTAGGAGGGTCGGAAGAGACCCAGTACTTC
TRBD2 TRBJ2-5 NA TRBV4-1 CASSPRLSGGALETQYF TGCGCCAGCAGCCCTCGGTTGAGCGGGGGGGCCCTAGAGACCCAGTACTTC
NA TRBJ2-1 NA TRBV20-1 CSIAPNNEQFF TGCAGTATAGCTCCCAACAATGAGCAGTTCTTC
NA TRBJ1-2 NA TRBV15 CATGDIRGMGYTF TGTGCCACCGGGGACATAAGGGGTATGGGCTACACCTTC
NA TRBJ2-7 NA TRBV30 CAWGWGGNYEQYF TGTGCCTGGGGGTGGGGGGGCAACTACGAGCAGTACTTC
TRBD1 TRBJ1-1 once TRBV7-9 CASSYTGDSTEAFF TGTGCCAGCAGTTACACAGGGGATAGCACTGAAGCTTTCTTT
NA TRBJ2-5 NA TRBV28 CASSYLQGREETQYF TGTGCCAGCAGTTATTTACAGGGTAGGGAAGAGACCCAGTACTTC
TRBD2 TRBJ2-2 NA TRBV9 CASSFTGTSGRANTGELFF TGTGCCAGCAGCTTCACCGGGACTAGCGGGAGGGCCAACACCGGGGAGCTGTTTTTT
NA TRBJ1-3 few TRBV6-1 CASRNTGNTIYF TGTGCCAGCAGGAACACTGGAAACACCATATATTTT
TRBD2 TRBJ2-7 NA TRBV7-8 CASSLNGGRAGQYF TGTGCCAGCAGCTTAAATGGCGGGAGGGCGGGGCAGTACTTC
TRBD1 TRBJ2-3 NA TRBV14 CASSLIGQGTDTQYF TGTGCCAGCAGCCTAATCGGACAGGGTACAGATACGCAGTATTTT
NA TRBJ2-7 NA TRBV4-3 CASSQDTGFEQYF TGCGCCAGCAGCCAGGATACAGGTTTCGAGCAGTACTTC
NA TRBJ2-5 NA TRBV27 CARAPWGRETQYF TGTGCCAGGGCCCCCTGGGGGCGAGAGACCCAGTACTTC
TRBD2 TRBJ2-1 NA TRBV7-2 CASSFQTSGGDQFF TGTGCCAGCAGCTTCCAGACTAGCGGGGGAGACCAGTTCTTC
NA TRBJ1-1 NA TRBV19 CASRARRGTEAFF TGTGCCAGTAGAGCCCGAAGGGGCACTGAAGCTTTCTTT
TRBD1 TRBJ1-1 NA TRBV6-1 CASRADRDTEAFF TGTGCCAGCAGGGCCGACAGGGACACTGAAGCTTTCTTT
TRBD2 TRBJ2-7 NA TRBV19 CASKRVAGGDEQYF TGTGCCAGTAAGAGGGTTGCGGGAGGGGACGAGCAGTACTTC
NA TRBJ2-4 NA TRBV29-1 CSVEGSRRDIQYF TGCAGCGTTGAAGGTAGTAGGAGAGACATTCAGTACTTC
NA TRBJ1-1 NA TRBV15 CATSSGVNTEAFF TGTGCCACCAGCAGTGGAGTTAACACTGAAGCTTTCTTT
TRBD2 TRBJ2-7 NA TRBV4-1 CASSQVDLGLASHEQYF TGCGCCAGCAGCCAAGTAGACCTGGGACTAGCCTCCCACGAGCAGTACTTC
TRBD1 TRBJ2-2 few TRBV6-6 CASSYSMGQGPGELFF TGTGCCAGCAGTTACTCGATGGGACAGGGCCCCGGGGAGCTGTTTTTT
NA TRBJ2-7 NA TRBV7-8 CASSLWGRTTPTKQYF TGTGCCAGCAGCTTATGGGGCAGGACTACGCCCACGAAGCAGTACTTC
NA TRBJ1-2 NA TRBV30 CAWGQKVRYTF TGTGCCTGGGGACAAAAAGTTCGCTACACCTTC
NA TRBJ2-5 NA TRBV19 CASSIDSWGNLDF TGTGCCAGTAGTATAGATAGTTGGGGCAATTTGGACTTC
TRBD1 TRBJ2-1 NA TRBV10-3 CATGQGVDEQFF TGTGCCACCGGACAGGGAGTAGATGAGCAGTTCTTC
NA TRBJ1-2 NA TRBV5-4 CASSPSGGGTYGYTF TGTGCCAGCAGCCCCTCCGGGGGGGGTACCTATGGCTACACCTTC
NA TRBJ2-7 few TRBV6-1 CASSLSLEHEQYF TGTGCCAGCAGTCTTTCGCTAGAACACGAGCAGTACTTC
TRBD1 TRBJ1-2 NA TRBV10-1 CASSEDRTGRYYTF TGCGCCAGCAGTGAGGATCGGACAGGGAGGTACTACACCTTC
NA TRBJ1-5 NA TRBV30 CAWSHREGQPQHF TGTGCCTGGAGTCATCGGGAGGGTCAGCCCCAGCATTTT
TRBD1 TRBJ2-5 NA TRBV4-3 CASSRDTGDGETQYF TGCGCCAGCAGCCGCGATACAGGGGATGGAGAGACCCAGTACTTC